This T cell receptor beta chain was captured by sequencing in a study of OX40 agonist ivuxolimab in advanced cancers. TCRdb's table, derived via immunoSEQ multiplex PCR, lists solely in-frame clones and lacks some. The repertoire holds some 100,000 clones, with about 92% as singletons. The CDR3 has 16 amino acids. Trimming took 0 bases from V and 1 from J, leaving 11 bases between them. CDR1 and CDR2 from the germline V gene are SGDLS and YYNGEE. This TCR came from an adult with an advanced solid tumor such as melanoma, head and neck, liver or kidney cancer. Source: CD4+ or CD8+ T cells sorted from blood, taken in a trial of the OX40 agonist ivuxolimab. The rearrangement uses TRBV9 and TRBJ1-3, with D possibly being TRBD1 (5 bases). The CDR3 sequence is CASSVDPQASGNTIYF. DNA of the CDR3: TGTGCCAGCAGCGTAGACCCACAGGCTTCTGGAAACACCATATATTTT.